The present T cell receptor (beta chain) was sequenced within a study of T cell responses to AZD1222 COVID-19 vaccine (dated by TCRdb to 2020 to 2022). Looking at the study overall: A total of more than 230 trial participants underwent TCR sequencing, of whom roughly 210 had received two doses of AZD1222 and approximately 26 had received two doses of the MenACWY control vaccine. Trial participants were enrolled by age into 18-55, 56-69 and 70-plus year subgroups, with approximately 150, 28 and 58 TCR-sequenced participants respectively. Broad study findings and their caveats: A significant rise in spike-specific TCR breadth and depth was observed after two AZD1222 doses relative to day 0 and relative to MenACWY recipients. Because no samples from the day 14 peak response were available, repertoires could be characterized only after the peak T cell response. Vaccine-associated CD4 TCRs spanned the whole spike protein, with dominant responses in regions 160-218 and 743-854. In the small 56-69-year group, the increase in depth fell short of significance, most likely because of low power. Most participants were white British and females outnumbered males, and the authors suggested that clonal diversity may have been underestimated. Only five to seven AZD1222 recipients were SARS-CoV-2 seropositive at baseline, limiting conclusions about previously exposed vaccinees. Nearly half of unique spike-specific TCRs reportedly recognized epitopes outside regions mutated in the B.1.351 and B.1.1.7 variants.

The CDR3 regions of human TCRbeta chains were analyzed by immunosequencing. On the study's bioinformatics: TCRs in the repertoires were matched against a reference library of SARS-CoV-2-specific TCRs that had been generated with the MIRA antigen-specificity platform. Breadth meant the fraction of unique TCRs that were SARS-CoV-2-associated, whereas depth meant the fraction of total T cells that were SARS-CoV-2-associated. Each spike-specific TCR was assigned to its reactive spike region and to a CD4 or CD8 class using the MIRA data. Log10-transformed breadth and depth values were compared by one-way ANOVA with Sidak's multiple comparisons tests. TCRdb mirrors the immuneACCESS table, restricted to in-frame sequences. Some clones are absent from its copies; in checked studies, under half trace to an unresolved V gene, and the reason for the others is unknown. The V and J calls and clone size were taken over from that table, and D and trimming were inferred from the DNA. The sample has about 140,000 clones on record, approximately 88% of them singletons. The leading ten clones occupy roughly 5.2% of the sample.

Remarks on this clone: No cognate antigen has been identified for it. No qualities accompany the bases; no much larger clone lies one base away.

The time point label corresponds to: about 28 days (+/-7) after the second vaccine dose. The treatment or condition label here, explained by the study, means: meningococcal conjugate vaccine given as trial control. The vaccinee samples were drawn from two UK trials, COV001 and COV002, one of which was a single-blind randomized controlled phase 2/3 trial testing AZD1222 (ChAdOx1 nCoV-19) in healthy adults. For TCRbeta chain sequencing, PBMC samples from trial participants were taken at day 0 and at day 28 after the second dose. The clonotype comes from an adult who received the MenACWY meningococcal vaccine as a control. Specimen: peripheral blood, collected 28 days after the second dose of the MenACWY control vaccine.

The nucleotide sequence reads TGTGCCAGCAGCCAAGACGCGCGATACAATGAGCAGTTCTTC. Its amino acids are CASSQDARYNEQFF. The sequence joins TRBV4-2 to TRBJ2-1; the D gene cannot be named for sure. V and J lose 0 bases and 4 bases, and a span of 7 bases separates them. From the cysteine through the phenylalanine, the CDR3 covers 14 amino acids. The sequence is cut down to CDR3 DNA, 42 bases in frame from base 1. The germline V gene specifies LGHNA as CDR1 and YNFKEQ as CDR2.